This T cell receptor beta chain is from a study of a mutant IDH1 vaccine in newly diagnosed glioma. Study background: Vaccine dosing followed radiotherapy by 4-6 weeks, or accompanied temozolomide cycles. The earlier regimen, radiotherapy, temozolomide, or both, was most often both. Treated patients had a mean age of roughly 40 years and a roughly 60% male, approximately 38% female split. Whole-study findings and limits: Apparently unrelated to pseudoprogression were changes in the top peripheral T cell clonotypes.

CDR3 length: 15 residues. The junction had 10 bases not matched to a gene; V was cut back by 4 bases and J by 8 bases. Germline lookup yields CDR1 MNHEY and CDR2 SVGAGI. As regards this clone: Its target is not known.

Method: immunoSEQ multiplex PCR; TCRdb's copy keeps in-frame clones and lacks some. The table has about 40,000 clones, 91% seen once. The time point was: week 5, during vaccination. A 20-mer mutant IDH1 peptide at 300 ug was injected subcutaneously with topical imiquimod. This chain connects TRBV6-5 to TRBJ1-2; 10 positions agree with TRBD1. This TCR derives from a man between 50 and 59 years old with glioma. The sample consisted of PBMCs, taken from a glioma patient whose treatment included an IDH1 peptide vaccine. The CDR3 DNA reads as TGTGCCAGCAGTTTCGAGACAGGGGGCTACAGAGGCTACACCTTC. It yields the protein CASSFETGGYRGYTF.